Shown below are 9 T cell receptor beta chains from a single sample sequenced in a study of OX40 agonist ivuxolimab in advanced cancers. Sequencing used immunoSEQ multiplex PCR; TCRdb keeps in-frame clones, though not all of them. The data hold over 95,000 clones, with roughly nine tenths observed a single time. The sample in question was CD4+ or CD8+ T cells sorted from blood, obtained in a trial of the OX40 agonist ivuxolimab. Receptor source: an adult with an advanced solid tumor such as melanoma, head and neck, liver or kidney cancer.

The rearrangement links TRBV14 to TRBJ2-2, with D hard to call. With 4 bases removed from V and 6 bases from J, the gap between germline ends came to 9 bases. CDR1 SGHDN and CDR2 FVKESK come from the germline V gene. The CDR3 contains 13 residues. CDR3 loop: CASSLPGAGELFF. The CDR3 DNA is TGTGCCAGCAGCCTACCGGGTGCCGGGGAGCTGTTTTTT.

The chain joins TRBV14 to TRBJ2-5; a possible D gene is TRBD1 (5 bases). Germline loops: CDR1 SGHDN, CDR2 FVKESK. The CDR3 sequence is 12 residues long. The ends were cut back, 2 bases at V and 10 bases at J, with 11 bases in the middle. In nucleotides, the CDR3 is TGTGCCAGCAGCCAACAGGGTTATGGCCAGTACTTC. The encoded protein is CASSQQGYGQYF.

The J gene is TRBJ2-5, the V gene TRBV6-1; 8 bases are shared with TRBD1. Germline loops: CDR1 MNHNS, CDR2 SASEGT. The V segment lost 4 bases and the J segment 5 bases; nucleotides outside the gene matches: 3. This CDR3 has 13 residues. In DNA, the CDR3 is TGTGCCAGCAGTGGGACAGGGAGGGAGACCCAGTACTTC. Translating it yields CASSGTGRETQYF.

The J gene is TRBJ2-5, the V gene TRBV9, with D unresolved. The CDR3 loop spans 15 amino acids. Trimming shortened V by 0 bases and J by 2 bases, and 11 bases separated the two germline ends. CDR1 and CDR2 (germline): SGDLS, YYNGEE. CDR3 residues: CASSVGPEIQETQYF. CDR3 DNA: TGTGCCAGCAGCGTAGGCCCGGAGATTCAAGAGACCCAGTACTTC.

The chain uses TRBV7-2 and TRBJ2-7; possibly TRBD1 for D (5 bases). The CDR3 contains 17 residues. V shed 0 bases and J shed 4 bases, with 19 bases lying between them. Germline-derived CDR1 and CDR2 are SGHTA and FQGNSA. The CDR3 loop is CASSLASIGAPMYEQYF. The CDR3 DNA reads TGTGCCAGCAGCTTAGCCTCTATTGGGGCCCCTATGTACGAGCAGTACTTC.

The chain joins TRBV19 to TRBJ2-6; D may be TRBD2 (8 bases). Germline lookup yields CDR1 LNHDA and CDR2 SQIVND (reference sequence). The CDR3 extends over 16 amino acids. CDR3 bases: TGTGCTTCCACACGGGAGGGGGCGCGAGGGGCCAACGTCCTGACTTTC. It specifies CASTREGARGANVLTF.

The table lists this clone with a count of one. The chain recombines TRBV28 with TRBJ2-1, with 10 bases identical to TRBD2. Germline V lookup: CDR1 MDHEN, CDR2 SYDVKM. The CDR3 is 15 amino acids. The V and J ends lost 6 bases and 7 bases, in that order; junction bases with no gene match: 9. This CDR3 is CASREAGGPGNEQFF. CDR3 DNA: TGTGCCAGCAGAGAAGCGGGAGGGCCGGGTAATGAGCAGTTCTTC.

This sequence joins TRBV5-1 and TRBJ2-2, with 8 bases fitting TRBD2. J was trimmed by 0 bases and V by 2 bases; bases with no gene match: 6. The germline gives CDR1 SGHRS, CDR2 YFSETQ. The CDR3 extends over 17 amino acids. CDR3 amino acids: CASSLQPLAANTGELFF. The CDR3 DNA follows: TGCGCCAGCAGCTTACAACCACTAGCGGCGAACACCGGGGAGCTGTTTTTT. Drawing the rest from reference TRBV5-1 and TRBJ2-2, the complete variable domain is KAGVTQTPRYLIKTRGQQVTLSCSPISGHRSVSWYQQTPGQGLQFLFEYFSETQRNKGNFPGRFSGRQFSNSRSEMNVSTLELGDSALYLCASSLQPLAANTGELFFGEGSRLTVL.

The J gene is TRBJ1-4, the V gene TRBV5-1; D gene ambiguous. The V gene's germline CDR1 is SGHRS and CDR2 YFSETQ. The CDR3 consists of 14 residues. The germline V and J ends were trimmed by 2 bases and 7 bases, with 12 bases remaining between them. CDR3 region: CASSFSGGTEKLFF. DNA of the CDR3: TGCGCCAGCAGCTTTTCCGGAGGTACTGAAAAACTGTTTTTT.